Only a few counts were recorded for the clone carrying this T cell receptor (beta chain). The antigen is undetermined. Deletions cut 4 bases from V and 8 bases from J, with 12 bases between. The CDR3 contains 13 residues. Germline CDR1 SGHTS, CDR2 YDEGEE. This sample is drawn from a study of beta chain features in type 1 diabetes. Across the study: Sorted cells from all samples, numbering over 85,000,000, were examined.

Isolation of CD4+ naive, central memory, regulatory and stem cell-like memory cells was achieved by sorting via CD45RO/CCR7/CD25/CD127/CD95/CD27. cDNA synthesis used the whole RNA isolate, giving expressed TCRB sequences. The method was immunoSEQ multiplex PCR; TCRdb's version includes in-frame clones alone and lacks a portion of them. The table lists about 140,000 clones, about 12% of them singletons. Study outcomes and limitations: When Type 1 diabetes patients were examined, their TCRB CDR3s proved moderately but significantly shorter in all four CD4+ subsets.

This clonotype originated in a young man with type 1 diabetes. The chain employs TRBV5-8 and TRBJ1-4; D ambiguous. The sequenced sample was central memory CD4+ T cells from blood. The CDR3 nucleotides are TGTGCCAGCAGCACGATACCGGGGGAAAAACTGTTTTTT. The encoded protein is CASSTIPGEKLFF. Full variable domain (rest looked up from reference TRBV5-8 and TRBJ1-4): EAGVTQSPTHLIKTRGQQATLRCSPISGHTSVYWYQQALGLGLQFLLWYDEGEERNRGNFPPRFSGRQFPNYSSELNVNALELEDSALYLCASSTIPGEKLFFGSGTQLSVL.